Listed here are 27 T cell receptor beta chains from one sample, sequenced in a study of OX40 agonist ivuxolimab in advanced cancers. The assay was immunoSEQ multiplex PCR, and TCRdb's table has in-frame clones only and misses some. The sample includes about 82,000 clones, around 85% of them seen just once. The sample consisted of CD4+ or CD8+ T cells sorted from blood, taken in a trial of the OX40 agonist ivuxolimab. Receptors originate from an adult with an advanced solid tumor such as melanoma, head and neck, liver or kidney cancer.

This clone has a handful of counts. The chain joins TRBV2 to TRBJ1-5, with 7 bases fitting TRBD1. The J segment lost 4 bases and the V segment lost 11 bases, leaving 8 bases of the junction unmatched. The CDR3 totals 13 residues. Germline V CDR1 and CDR2: SNHLY, FYNNEI. CDR3 sequence: CACRTGGNQPQHF. The CDR3 coding sequence is TGTGCCTGCCGGACAGGAGGGAATCAGCCCCAGCATTTT.

The chain combines TRBV6-6 with TRBJ2-1; 9 nucleotides align to TRBD2. Germline values: CDR1 MNHNY, CDR2 SVGAGI (reference sequence). V trimming: 6 bases; J trimming: 7 bases; junction bases outside the gene matches: 10. CDR3 length: 15 amino acids. CDR3 residues: CASRNLAGIRNEQFF. CDR3 coding DNA: TGTGCCAGCAGGAATCTAGCGGGGATTCGAAATGAGCAGTTCTTC.

This rearrangement joins TRBV12-5 to TRBJ2-6; no reliable D call. The CDR3 loop spans 13 amino acids. With 2 bases removed from V and 4 bases from J, the gap between germline ends came to 3 bases. CDR1 and CDR2 from the germline V gene are LGHNT and FRNRAP. As DNA, the CDR3 is TGTGCTAGTGGTTTGACGGGGGCCAACGTCCTGACTTTC. It codes for CASGLTGANVLTF.

The chain uses TRBV5-1 and TRBJ2-5, with 10 bases matching TRBD1. The length of the CDR3 is 15 residues. The V gene's germline CDR1 is SGHRS and CDR2 YFSETQ. Trimming cost V 6 bases and J 6 bases; bases outside gene matches: 11. CDR3 in amino acids: CASTKSGTGDQTQYF. The CDR3 DNA reads TGCGCCAGCACTAAGTCCGGGACAGGGGACCAGACCCAGTACTTC.

The rearrangement joins TRBV5-6 to TRBJ1-2; no clear D. The germline CDR1 and CDR2 sequences are SGHDT and YYEEEE. This CDR3 is built from 12 residues. V lost 4 bases and J 10 bases, leaving 14 bases between the germline ends. The CDR3 DNA reads as TGTGCCAGCAGCCGCCCGGGGAGGAACTACACCTTC. Protein: CASSRPGRNYTF.

The CDR3 nucleotides are TGTGCCAGCAGTTCACCCCGACAGGGGGCGCCTGAGACCCAGTACTTC. This sequence encodes CASSSPRQGAPETQYF. The V call is TRBV28, the J call TRBJ2-5; 10 bases fit TRBD1. The CDR3 contains 16 residues. The ends lost 4 bases at V and 5 bases at J; junction bases unmatched: 10. Germline CDR1 MDHEN, CDR2 SYDVKM.

This chain joins TRBV20-1 and TRBJ2-2; D is unresolved. Germline V gene sequence: CDR1 DFQATT, CDR2 SNEGSKA (reference sequence). V was shortened by 7 bases and J by 1 base, with 4 bases between the two germline ends. This CDR3 spans 11 amino acids. The CDR3 protein is CSVRNTGELFF. CDR3 bases: TGCAGTGTACGGAACACCGGGGAGCTGTTTTTT.

The chain joins TRBV28 to TRBJ2-7; 8 nucleotides match TRBD1. From germline, CDR1 is MDHEN and CDR2 SYDVKM. J was trimmed by 5 bases and V by 4 bases; bases with no gene match: 13. The CDR3 covers 16 residues. Here the CDR3 reads CASSSRTGRFMDEQYF. CDR3 coding DNA: TGTGCCAGCAGTTCCAGGACAGGGCGCTTTATGGACGAGCAGTACTTC.

The chain combines TRBV18 with TRBJ1-5; the D gene is possibly TRBD1 (5 bases). Trimming cost V 4 bases and J 1 base, with 14 bases left between them. CDR3 length: 16 amino acids. Germline CDR1 is KGHSH and CDR2 is LQKENI. CDR3 bases: TGTGCCAGCTCACGGGGCCAGACTAGGAGCAATCAGCCCCAGCATTTT. It translates to CASSRGQTRSNQPQHF.

This chain joins TRBV18 and TRBJ1-1, with D perhaps TRBD1 (6 bases). Per the germline V gene, CDR1 is KGHSH and CDR2 is LQKENI. V lost 3 bases, J lost 7 bases, and 18 bases lay in between. CDR3 length equals 15 residues. The CDR3, as DNA: TGTGCCAGCTCACCTAATTCGGGGGCGCAGGGTGAAGCTTTCTTT. Amino acids: CASSPNSGAQGEAFF.

J is TRBJ1-5 and V is TRBV28, with TRBD1 matching over 7 bases. V trimming: 8 bases; J trimming: 0 bases; junction bases outside the gene matches: 7. Germline-derived CDR1 and CDR2 are MDHEN and SYDVKM. The CDR3 is made up of 15 amino acids. The CDR3 DNA is TGTGCCAGCGCCAGGGGGGGAAGTAGCAATCAGCCCCAGCATTTT. Protein: CASARGGSSNQPQHF.

The V call is TRBV30, the J call TRBJ2-7; D is ambiguous. Trimming took off 3 bases at V and 4 bases at J, with 7 bases between the two ends. The CDR3 length is 11 residues. Germline V gene lookup returns CDR1 GTSNPN and CDR2 SVGIG (reference sequence). CDR3 residues: CAWSATYEQYF. The CDR3 region has the DNA TGTGCCTGGAGCGCAACGTACGAGCAGTACTTC. Full variable domain (remainder filled in from reference TRBV30 and TRBJ2-7): SQTIHQWPATLVQPVGSPLSLECTVEGTSNPNLYWYRQAAGRGLQLLFYSVGIGQISSEVPQNLSASRPQDRQFILSSKKLLLSDSGFYLCAWSATYEQYFGPGTRLTVT.

Regarding this clone: The sample has other DNA sequences that encode this CDR3 too. This sequence joins TRBV2 and TRBJ1-5, with D uncertain. The CDR3 extends over 13 amino acids. Germline values: CDR1 SNHLY, CDR2 FYNNEI. Trimming left V 3 bases short and J 4 bases short, with 7 bases between. The CDR3 spells CASSEGRNQPQHF. In nucleotides, the CDR3 is TGTGCCAGCAGTGAGGGCAGAAATCAGCCCCAGCATTTT.

This sequence joins TRBV7-7 and TRBJ2-7; TRBD2 is a possible D gene (5 bases). Per the germline V gene, CDR1 is SSHAT and CDR2 is FNYEAQ (reference sequence). The V end was cut by 1 base, the J end by 0 bases, with 10 bases between. The CDR3 is made up of 15 amino acids. DNA for the CDR3: TGTGCCAGCAGCTTAGGGACTGGTGACTCCTACGAGCAGTACTTC. This sequence encodes CASSLGTGDSYEQYF.

CDR3 sequence reads: CASSQGARQPQHF. The DNA for the CDR3 is TGTGCCAGTAGTCAGGGGGCCAGACAGCCCCAGCATTTT. The chain carries TRBV19 and TRBJ1-5; 8 nucleotides match TRBD1. CDR3 size: 13 residues. Germline lookup yields CDR1 LNHDA and CDR2 SQIVND (reference sequence). V gave up 5 bases and J gave up 7 bases; unmatched junction bases: 4.

The rearrangement joins TRBV18 to TRBJ2-5, with unresolved D. Trimming took off 2 bases at V and 5 bases at J, with 12 bases between the two ends. Germline V CDR1 and CDR2: KGHSH, LQKENI. The CDR3 is 14 amino acids. The CDR3 is CASSPGLQGETQYF. Written as DNA, the CDR3 is TGTGCCAGCTCACCAGGGCTACAAGGGGAGACCCAGTACTTC.

The J gene is TRBJ1-6, the V gene TRBV7-2; D unresolved. CDR3 length: 15 amino acids. The germline V gene has CDR1 SGHTA and CDR2 FQGNSA. The ends were cut back, 0 bases at V and 5 bases at J, with 8 bases in the middle. DNA for the CDR3: TGTGCCAGCAGCTTAGCGTCGGGCCATAATTCACCCCTCCACTTT. As protein: CASSLASGHNSPLHF. The complete variable domain, with remaining parts taken from reference TRBV7-2 and TRBJ1-6, reads GAGVSQSPSNKVTEKGKDVELRCDPISGHTALYWYRQSLGQGLEFLIYFQGNSAPDKSGLPSDRFSAERTGGSVSTLTIQRTQQEDSAVYLCASSLASGHNSPLHFGNGTRLTVT.

This chain joins TRBV28 and TRBJ1-5, with D hard to call. The CDR3 covers 15 residues. Trimming took off 4 bases at V and 4 bases at J, with 14 bases between the two ends. Germline CDR1 is MDHEN and CDR2 is SYDVKM. This CDR3 reads CASSSPTLGNQPQHF. CDR3 DNA sequence: TGTGCCAGCAGTTCCCCTACATTGGGAAATCAGCCCCAGCATTTT.

The chain has TRBV6-1 and TRBJ2-2; D possibly corresponds to TRBD2 (6 bases). Germline loops: CDR1 MNHNS, CDR2 SASEGT. The CDR3 is 12 amino acids. Trimming stripped 6 bases from V and 5 bases from J, with 7 bases between. The CDR3 coding sequence is TGTGCCAGCAGGACTAGGACCGGGGAGCTGTTTTTT. Its protein product is CASRTRTGELFF.

The chain joins TRBV10-3 to TRBJ1-5; tentative D call: TRBD1 (5 bases). Trimming removed 2 bases from V and 4 bases from J, with 12 bases in between. Germline-derived CDR1 and CDR2 are ENHRY and SYGVKD. The CDR3 consists of 15 residues. This chain's CDR3 is CAISEGAGPNQPQHF. CDR3 coding DNA: TGTGCCATCAGTGAGGGGGCAGGTCCTAATCAGCCCCAGCATTTT.

The V call is TRBV11-2, the J call TRBJ1-2; no definite D call. The CDR3 covers 13 residues. Germline V CDR1 and CDR2: SGHAT, FQNNGV. Trimming cost V 5 bases and J 4 bases, with 11 bases left between them. The CDR3 loop reads CASSANSAYGYTF. CDR3 nucleotide sequence: TGTGCCAGCAGCGCCAACAGCGCCTATGGCTACACCTTC.

The rearrangement joins TRBV5-4 to TRBJ2-7, with D tentatively TRBD1 or TRBD2 (5 bases each). The length of the CDR3 is 14 residues. The V end lost 5 bases, the J end lost 6 bases, and 18 bases lay between the germline ends. CDR1 SGHNT and CDR2 YYREEE come from the germline V gene (reference sequence). The CDR3 DNA follows: TGTGCCAGCAGTACCTCCGGGACGGTACGCGAGCAGTACTTC. Protein sequence: CASSTSGTVREQYF. The full variable domain, completed using reference TRBV5-4 and TRBJ2-7, is ETGVTQSPTHLIKTRGQQVTLRCSSQSGHNTVSWYQQALGQGPQFIFQYYREEENGRGNFPPRFSGLQFPNYSSELNVNALELDDSALYLCASSTSGTVREQYFGPGTRLTVT.

This sequence joins TRBV9 and TRBJ2-7, with D hard to call. The CDR3 spans 13 residues. Germline CDR1 SGDLS, CDR2 YYNGEE. The V end lost 9 bases, the J end lost 3 bases, and 16 bases lay between the germline ends. The CDR3 region is CATRFALNYEQYF. In DNA form, the CDR3 reads TGTGCCACCCGATTCGCCCTAAACTACGAGCAGTACTTC.

Here the CDR3 DNA reads TGTGCCAGCTCACCACCGACGGGTGATAATGGCTACACCTTC. Encoded protein: CASSPPTGDNGYTF. The chain joins TRBV18 to TRBJ1-2; D gene unclear. V was cut by 0 bases and J by 6 bases, with 11 bases left in between. The germline gives CDR1 KGHSH, CDR2 LQKENI. This CDR3 has 14 residues.

The V call is TRBV18, the J call TRBJ1-3, with D possibly being TRBD1 (6 bases). The length of the CDR3 is 16 residues. From germline, CDR1 is KGHSH and CDR2 LQKENI. V was clipped by 2 bases and J by 0 bases, with 11 bases between them. CDR3 residues: CASSPMSRGSGNTIYF. CDR3 DNA: TGTGCCAGCTCACCAATGAGCAGGGGCTCTGGAAACACCATATATTTT.

The chain is built from TRBV5-4 and TRBJ1-2; D remains unclear. Germline V gene sequence: CDR1 SGHNT, CDR2 YYREEE (reference sequence). The CDR3 extends over 13 amino acids. The V end lost 4 bases, the J end lost 4 bases, and 11 bases lay between the germline ends. CDR3 nucleotide sequence: TGTGCCAGCAGCCCGGCTCTTAGCTATGGCTACACCTTC. It translates to CASSPALSYGYTF.

The chain joins TRBV5-1 to TRBJ1-3; D possibly corresponds to TRBD1 (5 bases). The V end was cut by 2 bases, the J end by 0 bases, with 18 bases between. The CDR3 extends over 18 amino acids. Germline CDR1 reads SGHRS; CDR2 reads YFSETQ. Here the CDR3 DNA reads TGCGCCAGCAGCTTCTTGCCGCAGGGTTCGAGCTCTGGAAACACCATATATTTT. This translates into CASSFLPQGSSSGNTIYF.